Listed below are T cell receptor beta chains from one sample, sequenced in a study of shared clonotypes between healthy human individuals. TCRdb's copy holds only in-frame clones and misses some; the assay was immunoSEQ multiplex PCR. The table records 1,400,000 or so clones, roughly 98.5% of them present only once. Sequencing was done on a sample of naive CD4+ T cells sorted from blood. The receptors here all came from a man aged 25-45 years in good health. Each CDR3 is given with its conserved first and last residue. The D gene is left open where the match is weak. Some rows have no size entry. The others give once, few or many, or a class for an expanded clone.

CDR3 | DNA | length | size | J | V | D
CASNPPGPNYNEQFF | TGTGCCAGCAACCCCCCAGGGCCGAATTACAATGAGCAGTTCTTC | 15 | . | TRBJ2-1 | TRBV7-9 | .
CASSQTTGSSYEQYF | TGCGCCAGCAGCCAAACGACAGGGAGCTCCTACGAGCAGTACTTC | 15 | . | TRBJ2-7 | TRBV4-1 | TRBD1
CASSRVGVYEQYF | TGTGCCAGTAGTCGGGTCGGGGTCTACGAGCAGTACTTC | 13 | . | TRBJ2-7 | TRBV19 | .
CASSLPGRMSGPYEQYF | TGTGCCAGCAGCTTGCCGGGACGGATGTCAGGGCCCTACGAGCAGTACTTC | 17 | . | TRBJ2-7 | TRBV5-4 | .
CASSPSGTGREQYF | TGTGCCAGCTCACCGTCCGGGACAGGGAGGGAGCAGTACTTC | 14 | . | TRBJ2-7 | TRBV18 | TRBD1
CASSPGGAGVAETQYF | TGTGCCAGCAGCCCAGGGGGGGCGGGAGTTGCTGAGACCCAGTACTTC | 16 | . | TRBJ2-5 | TRBV11-2 | .
CASSEPAGFTGELFF | TGTGCCAGCAGTGAACCAGCAGGATTCACCGGGGAGCTGTTTTTT | 15 | . | TRBJ2-2 | TRBV25-1 | .
CASSPGPRSGDTDTQYF | TGCGCCAGCAGCCCCGGCCCTCGTAGCGGCGACACAGATACGCAGTATTTT | 17 | once | TRBJ2-3 | TRBV5-1 | .
CASSDWGTSGSRQFF | TGTGCCAGCAGTGACTGGGGGACTAGCGGGAGCCGTCAGTTCTTC | 15 | . | TRBJ2-1 | TRBV6-4 | TRBD2
CASRKTLSAYEQYF | TGTGCCAGCAGAAAGACGTTATCAGCCTACGAGCAGTACTTC | 14 | . | TRBJ2-7 | TRBV19 | .
CASSLRLPLGETQYF | TGTGCCAGCAGCTTAAGGCTCCCCTTGGGAGAGACCCAGTACTTC | 15 | . | TRBJ2-5 | TRBV13 | .
CASSLPSSLYEQYF | TGTGCCAGCAGCCTCCCATCCAGTTTGTACGAGCAGTACTTC | 14 | . | TRBJ2-7 | TRBV7-2 | .
CASSLGGLAGVYNEQFF | TGTGCCAGCAGCTTGGGGGGACTAGCGGGAGTCTACAATGAGCAGTTCTTC | 17 | . | TRBJ2-1 | TRBV7-9 | TRBD2
CASSYPTSGSPQFF | TGTGCCAGCAGTTACCCCACTAGCGGGAGCCCCCAGTTCTTC | 14 | . | TRBJ2-1 | TRBV6-5 | TRBD2
CASSPNVDQPQHF | TGTGCCAGCAGCCCAAACGTCGATCAGCCCCAGCATTTT | 13 | . | TRBJ1-5 | TRBV9 | .
CASSPRGGVPYGYTF | TGTGCCAGCTCACCACGGGGTGGAGTACCCTATGGCTACACCTTC | 15 | . | TRBJ1-2 | TRBV18 | .
CASSLGADNEQFF | TGTGCCAGCAGCTTAGGGGCGGACAATGAGCAGTTCTTC | 13 | . | TRBJ2-1 | TRBV7-3 | .
CASSSRLSSYEQYF | TGTGCCAGCAGCTCCAGACTCAGCTCCTACGAGCAGTACTTC | 14 | . | TRBJ2-7 | TRBV11-2 | .
CASSMRGSYYEQYF | TGTGCCAGTAGTATGAGGGGCTCCTACTACGAGCAGTACTTC | 14 | . | TRBJ2-7 | TRBV19 | .
CASRALTGNGEKLFF | TGTGCCAGCAGGGCCCTTACAGGGAACGGCGAAAAACTGTTTTTT | 15 | . | TRBJ1-4 | TRBV6-5 | .
CASSLPVLAGELFF | TGCGCCAGCAGCTTGCCGGTTTTGGCCGGGGAGCTGTTTTTT | 14 | . | TRBJ2-2 | TRBV5-1 | .
CASSPGQSSYEQYF | TGTGCCAGTTCACCGGGACAGAGCTCCTACGAGCAGTACTTC | 14 | once | TRBJ2-7 | TRBV11-3 | TRBD1
CASSVGRARGTEAFF | TGTGCCAGCAGCGTAGGTCGGGCCCGGGGCACTGAAGCTTTCTTT | 15 | . | TRBJ1-1 | TRBV9 | .
CASSLGQIDQPQHF | TGTGCCAGCAGCTTAGGACAGATCGACCAGCCCCAGCATTTT | 14 | . | TRBJ1-5 | TRBV7-9 | .
CASSQSLRGRMETQYF | TGCGCCAGCAGTCAATCGTTGCGGGGGCGCATGGAGACCCAGTACTTC | 16 | . | TRBJ2-5 | TRBV23-1 | .
CASKPGQDYYEQYF | TGTGCCAGCAAACCGGGACAGGATTACTACGAGCAGTACTTC | 14 | . | TRBJ2-7 | TRBV19 | TRBD1
CASSPGQSQFF | TGTGCCAGCAGCCCGGGACAGAGTCAGTTCTTC | 11 | . | TRBJ2-1 | TRBV5-5 | TRBD1
CSVEDGREETQYF | TGCAGCGTTGAGGACGGCAGGGAAGAGACCCAGTACTTC | 13 | . | TRBJ2-5 | TRBV29-1 | .